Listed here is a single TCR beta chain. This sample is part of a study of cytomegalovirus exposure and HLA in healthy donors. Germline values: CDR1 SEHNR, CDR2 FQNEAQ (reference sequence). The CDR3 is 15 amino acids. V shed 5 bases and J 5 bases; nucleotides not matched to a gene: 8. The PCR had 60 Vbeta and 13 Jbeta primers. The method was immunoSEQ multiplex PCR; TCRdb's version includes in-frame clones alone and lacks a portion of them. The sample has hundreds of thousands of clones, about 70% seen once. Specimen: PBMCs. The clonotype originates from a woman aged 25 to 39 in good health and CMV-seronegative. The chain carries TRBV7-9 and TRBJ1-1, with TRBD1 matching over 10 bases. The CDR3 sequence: CASSPRGTGVTEAFF. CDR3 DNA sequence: TGTGCCAGCAGCCCCCGCGGGACAGGGGTTACTGAAGCTTTCTTT.